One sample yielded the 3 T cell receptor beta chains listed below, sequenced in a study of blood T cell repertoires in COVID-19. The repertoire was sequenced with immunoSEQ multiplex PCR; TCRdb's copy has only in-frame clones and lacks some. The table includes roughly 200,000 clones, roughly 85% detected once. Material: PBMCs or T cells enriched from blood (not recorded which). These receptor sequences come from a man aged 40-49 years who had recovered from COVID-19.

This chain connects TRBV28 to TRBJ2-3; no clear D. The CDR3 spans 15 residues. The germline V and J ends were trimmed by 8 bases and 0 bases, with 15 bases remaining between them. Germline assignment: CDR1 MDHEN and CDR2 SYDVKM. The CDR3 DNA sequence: TGTGCCAGCCTCGACCCGGCGGAGAGCACAGATACGCAGTATTTT. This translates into CASLDPAESTDTQYF.

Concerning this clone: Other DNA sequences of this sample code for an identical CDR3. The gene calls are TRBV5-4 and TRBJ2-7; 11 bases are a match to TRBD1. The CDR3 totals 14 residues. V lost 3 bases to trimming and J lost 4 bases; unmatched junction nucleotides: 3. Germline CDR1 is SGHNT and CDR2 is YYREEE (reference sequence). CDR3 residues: CASSSGTGGYEQYF. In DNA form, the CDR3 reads TGTGCCAGCAGCTCCGGGACAGGGGGTTACGAGCAGTACTTC. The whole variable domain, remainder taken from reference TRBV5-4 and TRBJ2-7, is ETGVTQSPTHLIKTRGQQVTLRCSSQSGHNTVSWYQQALGQGPQFIFQYYREEENGRGNFPPRFSGLQFPNYSSELNVNALELDDSALYLCASSSGTGGYEQYFGPGTRLTVT.

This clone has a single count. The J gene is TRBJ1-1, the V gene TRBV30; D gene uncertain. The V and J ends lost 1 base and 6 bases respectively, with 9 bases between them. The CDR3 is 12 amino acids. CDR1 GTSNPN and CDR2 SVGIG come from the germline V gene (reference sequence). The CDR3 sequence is CAWSGADPEAFF. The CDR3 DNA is TGTGCCTGGAGTGGAGCTGATCCTGAAGCTTTCTTT.